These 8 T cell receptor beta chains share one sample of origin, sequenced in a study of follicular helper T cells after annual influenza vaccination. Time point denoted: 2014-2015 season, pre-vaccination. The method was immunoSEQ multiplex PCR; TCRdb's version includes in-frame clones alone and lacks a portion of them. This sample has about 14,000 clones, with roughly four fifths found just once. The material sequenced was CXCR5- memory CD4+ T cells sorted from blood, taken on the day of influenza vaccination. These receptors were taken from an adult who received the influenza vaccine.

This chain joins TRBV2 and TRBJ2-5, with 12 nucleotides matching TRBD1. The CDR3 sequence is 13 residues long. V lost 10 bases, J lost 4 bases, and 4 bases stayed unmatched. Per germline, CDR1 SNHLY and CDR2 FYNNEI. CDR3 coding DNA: TGTGCCATTGGGGACAGGGGGCGAGAGACCCAGTACTTC. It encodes CAIGDRGRETQYF.

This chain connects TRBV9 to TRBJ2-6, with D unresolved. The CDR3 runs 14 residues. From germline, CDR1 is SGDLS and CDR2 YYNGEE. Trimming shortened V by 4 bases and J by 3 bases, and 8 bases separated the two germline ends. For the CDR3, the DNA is TGTGCCAGCAGCCCAGAGGTTGGGGCCAACGTCCTGACTTTC. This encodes CASSPEVGANVLTF.

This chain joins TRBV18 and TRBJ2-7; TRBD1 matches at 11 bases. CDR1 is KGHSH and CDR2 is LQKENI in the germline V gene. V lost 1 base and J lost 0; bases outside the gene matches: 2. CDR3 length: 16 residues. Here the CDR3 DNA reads TGTGCCAGCTCACCACAGGGGACAGGGGGCTCCTACGAGCAGTACTTC. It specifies CASSPQGTGGSYEQYF.

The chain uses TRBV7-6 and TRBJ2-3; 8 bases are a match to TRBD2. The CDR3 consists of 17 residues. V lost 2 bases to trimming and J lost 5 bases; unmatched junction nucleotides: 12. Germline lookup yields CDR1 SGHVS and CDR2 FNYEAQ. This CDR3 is CASSLLSRGGKEDTQYF. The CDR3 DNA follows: TGTGCCAGCAGCTTATTATCCCGGGGGGGCAAGGAAGATACGCAGTATTTT. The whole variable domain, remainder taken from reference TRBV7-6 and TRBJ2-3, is GAGVSQSPRYKVTKRGQDVALRCDPISGHVSLYWYRQALGQGPEFLTYFNYEAQQDKSGLPNDRFSAERPEGSISTLTIQRTEQRDSAMYRCASSLLSRGGKEDTQYFGPGTRLTVL.

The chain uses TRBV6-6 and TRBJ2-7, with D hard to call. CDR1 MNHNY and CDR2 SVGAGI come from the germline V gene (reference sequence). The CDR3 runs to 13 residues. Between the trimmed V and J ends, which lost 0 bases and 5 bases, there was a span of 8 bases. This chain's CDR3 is CASSYSPPDEQYF. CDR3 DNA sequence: TGTGCCAGCAGTTACTCCCCGCCAGACGAGCAGTACTTC.

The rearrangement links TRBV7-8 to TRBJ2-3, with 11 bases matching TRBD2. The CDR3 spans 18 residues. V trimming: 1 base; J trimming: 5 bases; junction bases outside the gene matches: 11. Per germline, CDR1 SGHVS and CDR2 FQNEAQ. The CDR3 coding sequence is TGTGCCAGCAGCTTAGTATCGAGGGCTAGCGGGGGGTTAGATACGCAGTATTTT. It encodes CASSLVSRASGGLDTQYF.

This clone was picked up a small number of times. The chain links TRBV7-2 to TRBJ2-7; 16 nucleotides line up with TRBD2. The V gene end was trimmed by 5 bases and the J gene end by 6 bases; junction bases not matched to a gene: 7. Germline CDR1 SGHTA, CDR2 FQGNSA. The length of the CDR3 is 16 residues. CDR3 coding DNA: TGTGCCAGCAGCCGAACCGGGACTAGCGGGGGGGCCGAGCAGTACTTC. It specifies CASSRTGTSGGAEQYF.

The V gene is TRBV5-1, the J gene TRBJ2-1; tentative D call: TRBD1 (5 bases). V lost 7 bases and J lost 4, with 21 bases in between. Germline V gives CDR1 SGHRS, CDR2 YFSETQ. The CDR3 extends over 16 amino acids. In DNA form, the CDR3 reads TGCGCCAGCTCCGACCCGAGACAGCCCTTTTACAATGAGCAGTTCTTC. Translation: CASSDPRQPFYNEQFF.